These 21 T cell receptor beta chains were all obtained from the same sample, sequenced in a study of blood T cells in healthy people across ages. It was with a sample-barcoded 5' primer and a J-beta primer mix that a second PCR of roughly 7 to 12 cycles was run. TCRdb reanalysed the 5' RACE reads using MiXCR and keeps one entry per CDR3 protein. The sample contains about 1.5 million distinct CDR3 sequences, about 45% of which appear only once. The specimen sequenced was blood. The receptors here all came from a woman aged 18-29 years in good health.

The chain carries TRBV12-3 or TRBV12-4 and TRBJ2-7, with TRBD2 as a possible D gene (6 bases). This CDR3 has 14 residues. Trimming removed 6 bases from V and 3 bases from J, with 15 bases in between. The CDR3: CASRRSGGHYEQYF. The DNA for the CDR3 is TGTGCCAGCAGGAGATCCGGGGGTCACTACGAGCAGTACTTC.

This rearrangement joins TRBV6-1 to TRBJ1-2, with 7 bases lining up with TRBD1. This CDR3 contains 15 residues. V shed 3 bases, J shed 3 bases, and the junction held 7 bases outside the gene matches. Germline lookup yields CDR1 MNHNS and CDR2 SASEGT. The CDR3: CASSEVLTGYYGYTF. The CDR3 nucleotides read TGTGCCAGCAGTGAGGTCTTGACAGGGTACTATGGCTACACCTTC.

CDR3 nucleotide sequence: TGTGCCAGCAGCTTAGCGACTCTACAAACCGGGGAGCTGTTTTTT. As protein: CASSLATLQTGELFF. The rearrangement uses TRBV7-6 and TRBJ2-2; D is unresolved. Trimming took off 0 bases at V and 5 bases at J, with 10 bases between the two ends. This CDR3 spans 15 amino acids. The germline V gene encodes CDR1 SGHVS and CDR2 FNYEAQ. The full variable domain, its missing parts supplied by reference TRBV7-6 and TRBJ2-2, is GAGVSQSPRYKVTKRGQDVALRCDPISGHVSLYWYRQALGQGPEFLTYFNYEAQQDKSGLPNDRFSAERPEGSISTLTIQRTEQRDSAMYRCASSLATLQTGELFFGEGSRLTVL.

About this clonotype: This may be a read error: a much more frequent sequence differs by one nucleotide. The rearrangement links TRBV7-9 to TRBJ2-1, with no clear D. V dropped 1 base and J dropped 3 bases, with 4 bases sitting between them. Germline V gene sequence: CDR1 SEHNR, CDR2 FQNEAQ (reference sequence). This CDR3 has 13 residues. This chain's CDR3 is CASSLEDYNEQFF. The CDR3 DNA reads TGTGCCAGCAGCTTAGAGGACTACAATGAGCAGTTCTTC.

This clonotype was seen a few times. The chain combines TRBV9 with TRBJ2-7, with TRBD2 identical over 13 bases. The CDR3 has 15 amino acids. Germline V lookup: CDR1 SGDLS, CDR2 YYNGEE. V was clipped by 4 bases and J by 2 bases; unmatched bases: 3. In nucleotides, the CDR3 is TGTGCCAGCAGCATCGGGACTAGCGGGACCTACGAGCAGTACTTC. Residues: CASSIGTSGTYEQYF.

This clonotype has more than one count but fewer than ten. The genes are TRBV3-1 and TRBJ1-6; D is ambiguous. Trimming pared 3 bases from V and 0 bases from J, leaving 9 bases between. Germline CDR1 is LGHDT and CDR2 is YNNKEL (reference sequence). This CDR3 contains 16 residues. The CDR3 loop reads CASSQPVGSYNSPLHF. The CDR3 coding sequence is TGTGCCAGCAGCCAGCCAGTCGGCTCCTATAATTCACCCCTCCACTTT.

The chain is built from TRBV30 and TRBJ2-3; a weak D match, TRBD2 (5 bases). Trimming removed 5 bases at V and 5 bases at J, with 11 bases between. From germline, CDR1 is GTSNPN and CDR2 SVGIG (reference sequence). CDR3 length: 12 residues. CDR3 bases: TGTGCCTGGGAGGGTAGTCAAGATACGCAGTATTTT. Translated: CAWEGSQDTQYF.

The CDR3: CASSMTGTSTDTQYF. In DNA form, the CDR3 reads TGTGCCAGTAGTATGACAGGTACTAGCACAGATACGCAGTATTTT. The chain links TRBV19 to TRBJ2-3; D may be TRBD1 (6 bases). CDR1 and CDR2 from the germline V gene are LNHDA and SQIVND (reference sequence). This CDR3 comprises 15 residues. V gave up 3 bases and J gave up 0 bases, with 10 bases separating them.

There are a few counts of this clonotype. The rearrangement joins TRBV20-1 to TRBJ2-1; 10 bases match TRBD1. CDR3 size: 13 residues. CDR1 is DFQATT and CDR2 is SNEGSKA in the germline V gene (reference sequence). After removal of 5 bases from V and 12 bases from J, the junction contained 10 bases not matched to a gene. The CDR3 bases are TGCAGTGCTCGCCGGGACAGGGGTTTCGGGCAGTTCTTC. This gives the protein CSARRDRGFGQFF.

The chain employs TRBV20-1 and TRBJ2-1; 10 nucleotides align to TRBD2. The CDR3 runs to 17 residues. V lost 6 bases, J lost 2 bases, and 13 bases stayed unmatched. The germline gives CDR1 DFQATT, CDR2 SNEGSKA (reference sequence). The CDR3 sequence: CSAQKTSGTRTYNEQFF. The CDR3 coding sequence is TGCAGTGCCCAAAAAACTAGCGGGACTCGAACCTACAATGAGCAGTTCTTC.

This clonotype was observed a few times. The V and J genes are TRBV20-1 and TRBJ2-1; TRBD2 might be the D (5 bases). This CDR3 is 13 amino acids long. The V end lost 1 base, the J end lost 9 bases, and 13 bases lay between the germline ends. Germline-derived CDR1 and CDR2 are DFQATT and SNEGSKA (reference sequence). The CDR3 protein is CSARGPSNREQFF. CDR3 DNA: TGCAGTGCTAGAGGTCCTAGCAACCGTGAGCAGTTCTTC.

The chain recombines TRBV5-5 with TRBJ2-1, with TRBD2 matching 7 bases. CDR1 is SGHKS and CDR2 is YYEKEE in the germline V gene (reference sequence). The ends lost 5 bases at V and 13 bases at J; junction bases unmatched: 15. This CDR3 region has 14 residues. CDR3 coding DNA: TGTGCCAGCAGGCCTCACGGGAGGCAAGAGACCCAGTTCTTC. Its translation is CASRPHGRQETQFF.

A few counts support this clonotype. The J gene is TRBJ2-3, the V gene TRBV9, with TRBD2 identical over 10 bases. The CDR3 spans 16 residues. The V gene end was trimmed by 4 bases and the J gene end by 6 bases; junction bases not matched to a gene: 11. CDR1 is SGDLS, CDR2 YYNGEE, per germline. The CDR3 loop reads CASSILAGGTGDTQYF. In DNA form, the CDR3 reads TGTGCCAGCAGCATATTAGCGGGAGGCACGGGGGATACGCAGTATTTT.

This clonotype appeared a single time. This chain joins TRBV27 and TRBJ2-4; 9 bases fit TRBD1. The J call may be mistaken, given a closer DNA end match to TRBJ2-5. The length of the CDR3 is 18 residues. Germline assignment: CDR1 MNHEY and CDR2 SMNVEV (reference sequence). CDR3: CATSTLSSGTGIQETQYF. CDR3 DNA: TGTGCCACCTCCACACTCTCCTCCGGGACAGGGATACAAGAGACCCAGTACTTC.

This clonotype was counted only a few times. The chain employs TRBV20-1 and TRBJ1-6; D is uncertain. The CDR3 is 12 amino acids. Germline V lookup: CDR1 DFQATT, CDR2 SNEGSKA (reference sequence). V shed 1 base and J shed 8 bases, with 6 bases lying between them. This chain's CDR3 is CSARVRDSPLHF. CDR3 nucleotide sequence: TGCAGTGCTAGAGTTCGGGATTCACCCCTCCACTTT.

The V call is TRBV12-3 or TRBV12-4, the J call TRBJ2-2, with 14 bases lining up with TRBD2. The CDR3 consists of 17 residues. The V gene end was trimmed by 6 bases and the J gene end by 4 bases; junction bases not matched to a gene: 7. CDR3 in amino acids: CASSTRGLAGATGELFF. The CDR3 DNA follows: TGTGCCAGCAGCACCCGGGGACTAGCGGGAGCCACCGGGGAGCTGTTTTTT.

This clonotype has a count of ten or more. The V gene is TRBV4-1, the J gene TRBJ2-1; 7 bases fit TRBD2. Germline V gives CDR1 MGHRA, CDR2 YSYEKL. V trimming: 0 bases; J trimming: 6 bases; junction bases outside the gene matches: 5. The CDR3 length is 15 residues. CDR3 DNA: TGCGCCAGCAGCCAAGATCGGGGGGATAGCAATGAGCAGTTCTTC. As protein: CASSQDRGDSNEQFF.

The chain carries TRBV28 and TRBJ2-5; D is uncertain. Germline CDR1 is MDHEN and CDR2 is SYDVKM. V lost 3 bases and J lost 0, with 8 bases in between. CDR3 length: 14 residues. CDR3 region: CASSFGRNQETQYF. Here the CDR3 DNA reads TGTGCCAGCAGTTTCGGGCGGAACCAAGAGACCCAGTACTTC.

The rearrangement joins TRBV29-1 to TRBJ1-1; tentatively, D is TRBD1 (5 bases). The germline CDR1 and CDR2 sequences are SQVTM and ANQGSEA. The V and J ends lost 7 bases and 5 bases respectively, with 14 bases between them. The CDR3 spans 12 residues. The CDR3 DNA is TGCAGCGGGGTATACAGGACTACTGAAGCTTTCTTT. Translation: CSGVYRTTEAFF. The complete variable domain, with remaining parts taken from reference TRBV29-1 and TRBJ1-1, reads SAVISQKPSRDICQRGTSLTIQCQVDSQVTMMFWYRQQPGQSLTLIATANQGSEATYESGFVIDKFPISRPNLTFSTLTVSNMSPEDSSIYLCSGVYRTTEAFFGQGTRLTVV.

This clonotype was counted between two and nine times. This chain uses TRBV20-1 with TRBJ1-6, with TRBD1 identical over 7 bases. The CDR3 sequence is 14 residues long. Germline V lookup: CDR1 DFQATT, CDR2 SNEGSKA (reference sequence). V shed 1 base and J 9 bases; nucleotides not matched to a gene: 6. The CDR3 region is CSARGAGDSSPLHF. In nucleotides, the CDR3 is TGCAGTGCTAGAGGTGCTGGGGACAGTTCACCCCTCCACTTT.

Only one count was recorded for this clonotype. V usage is TRBV7-8 and J usage is TRBJ2-5; D tentatively reads TRBD1 or TRBD2 (5 bases each). V was trimmed by 7 bases and J by 11 bases, leaving 17 bases between them. Germline lookup yields CDR1 SGHVS and CDR2 FQNEAQ. The CDR3 spans 12 residues. The CDR3 DNA sequence: TGTGCCAGCAATTTAGGGGAGTGTGAGCAGTACTTC. Protein sequence: CASNLGECEQYF.